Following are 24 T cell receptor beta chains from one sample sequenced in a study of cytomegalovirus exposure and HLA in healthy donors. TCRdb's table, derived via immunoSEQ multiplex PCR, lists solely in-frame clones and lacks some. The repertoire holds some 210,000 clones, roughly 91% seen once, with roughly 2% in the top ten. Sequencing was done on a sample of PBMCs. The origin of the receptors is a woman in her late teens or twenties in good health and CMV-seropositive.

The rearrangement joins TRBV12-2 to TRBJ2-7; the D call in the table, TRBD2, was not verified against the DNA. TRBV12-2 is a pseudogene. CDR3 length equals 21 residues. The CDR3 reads CASRSKHSGSTGSPRSYEQYF. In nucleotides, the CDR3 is TGTGCAAGTCGCTCAAAACATAGCGGGAGTACGGGTTCTCCTCGATCCTACGAGCAGTACTTC.

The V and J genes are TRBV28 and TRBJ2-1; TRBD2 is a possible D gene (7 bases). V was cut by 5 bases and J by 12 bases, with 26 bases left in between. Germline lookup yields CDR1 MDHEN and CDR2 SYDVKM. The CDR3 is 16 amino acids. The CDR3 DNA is TGTGCCAGCAGTCCAAGGGGGGACTACAGTACAATGAGGCAGTTCTTC. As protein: CASSPRGDYSTMRQFF.

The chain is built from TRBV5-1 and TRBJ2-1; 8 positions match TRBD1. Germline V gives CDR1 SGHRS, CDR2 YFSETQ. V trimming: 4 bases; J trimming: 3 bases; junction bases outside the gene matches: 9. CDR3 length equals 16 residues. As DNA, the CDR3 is TGCGCCAGCAGCCCGGACCGGACAGGGAACTACAATGAGCAGTTCTTC. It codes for CASSPDRTGNYNEQFF.

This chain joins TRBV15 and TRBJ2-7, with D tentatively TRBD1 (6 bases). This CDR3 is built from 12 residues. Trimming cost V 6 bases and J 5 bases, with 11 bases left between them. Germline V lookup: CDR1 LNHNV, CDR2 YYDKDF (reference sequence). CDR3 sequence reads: CATSTPGDEQYF. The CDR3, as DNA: TGTGCCACCAGTACCCCAGGGGACGAGCAGTACTTC.

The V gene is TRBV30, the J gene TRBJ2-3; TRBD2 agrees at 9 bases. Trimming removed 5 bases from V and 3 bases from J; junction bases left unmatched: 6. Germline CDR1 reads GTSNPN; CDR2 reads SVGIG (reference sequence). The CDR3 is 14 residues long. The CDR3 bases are TGTGCCTGGGGTAGCGGGGGCGGAACAGATACGCAGTATTTT. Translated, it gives CAWGSGGGTDTQYF.

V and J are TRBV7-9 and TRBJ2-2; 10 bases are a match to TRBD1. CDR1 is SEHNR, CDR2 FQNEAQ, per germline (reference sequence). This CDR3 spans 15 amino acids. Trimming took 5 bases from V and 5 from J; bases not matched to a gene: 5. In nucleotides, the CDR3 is TGTGCCAGCAGCCCTGGGACAGGGGCAACCGGGGAGCTGTTTTTT. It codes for CASSPGTGATGELFF.

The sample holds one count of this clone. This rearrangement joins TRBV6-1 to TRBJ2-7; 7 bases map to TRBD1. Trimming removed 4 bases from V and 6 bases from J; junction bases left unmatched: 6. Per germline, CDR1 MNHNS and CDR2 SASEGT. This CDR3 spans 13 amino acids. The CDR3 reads CASSVLDRAEQYF. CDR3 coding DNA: TGTGCCAGCAGTGTCCTAGACAGGGCCGAGCAGTACTTC.

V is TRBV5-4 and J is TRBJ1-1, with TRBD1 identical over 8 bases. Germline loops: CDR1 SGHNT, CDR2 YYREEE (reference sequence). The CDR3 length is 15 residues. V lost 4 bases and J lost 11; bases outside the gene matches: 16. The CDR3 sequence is CASSPMLAGGRSAFF. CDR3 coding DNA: TGTGCCAGCAGCCCTATGTTGGCAGGGGGCCGTTCGGCTTTCTTT.

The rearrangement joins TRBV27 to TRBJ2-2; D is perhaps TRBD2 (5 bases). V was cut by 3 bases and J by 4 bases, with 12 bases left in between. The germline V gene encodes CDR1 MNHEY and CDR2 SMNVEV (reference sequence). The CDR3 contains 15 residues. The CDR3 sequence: CASSLRPEGTGELFF. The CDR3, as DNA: TGTGCCAGCAGTTTGCGCCCAGAGGGCACCGGGGAGCTGTTTTTT.

CDR3 sequence reads: CASSSGGTGSYEQYF. The CDR3 coding sequence is TGTGCCAGCAGCTCCGGTGGAACAGGGAGCTACGAGCAGTACTTC. The chain uses TRBV5-4 and TRBJ2-7; weak D call: TRBD1 (6 bases). Germline V lookup: CDR1 SGHNT, CDR2 YYREEE (reference sequence). Trimming stripped 3 bases from V and 3 bases from J, with 16 bases between. This CDR3 is built from 15 residues.

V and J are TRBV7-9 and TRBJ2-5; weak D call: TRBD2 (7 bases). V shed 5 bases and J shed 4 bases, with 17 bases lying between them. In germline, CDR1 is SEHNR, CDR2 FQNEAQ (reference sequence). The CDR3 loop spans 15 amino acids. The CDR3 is CASSPRGGGRETQYF. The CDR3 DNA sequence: TGTGCCAGCAGCCCAAGGGGCGGGGGCCGAGAGACCCAGTACTTC.

Written as DNA, the CDR3 is TGTGCCGGGCGCGGAAAAGCGGGAGGTCAAGACACCGGGGAGCTGTTTTTT. Protein: CAGRGKAGGQDTGELFF. The gene calls are TRBV2 and TRBJ2-2; 9 bases match TRBD2. The CDR3 is made up of 17 amino acids. The germline CDR1 and CDR2 sequences are SNHLY and FYNNEI. The V gene end was trimmed by 11 bases and the J gene end by 3 bases; junction bases not matched to a gene: 16.

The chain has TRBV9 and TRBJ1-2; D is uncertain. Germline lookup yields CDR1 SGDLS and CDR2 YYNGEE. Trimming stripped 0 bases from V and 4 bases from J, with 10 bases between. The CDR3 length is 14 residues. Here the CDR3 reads CASSVGEGSYGYTF. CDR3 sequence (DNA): TGTGCCAGCAGCGTAGGAGAAGGGAGCTATGGCTACACCTTC.

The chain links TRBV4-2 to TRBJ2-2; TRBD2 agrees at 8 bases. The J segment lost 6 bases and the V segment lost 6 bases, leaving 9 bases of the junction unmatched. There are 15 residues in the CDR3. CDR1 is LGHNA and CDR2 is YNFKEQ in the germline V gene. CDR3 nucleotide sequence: TGTGCCAGCAGGGGAGCGGGAGCAATGGCCGGGGAGCTGTTTTTT. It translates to CASRGAGAMAGELFF.

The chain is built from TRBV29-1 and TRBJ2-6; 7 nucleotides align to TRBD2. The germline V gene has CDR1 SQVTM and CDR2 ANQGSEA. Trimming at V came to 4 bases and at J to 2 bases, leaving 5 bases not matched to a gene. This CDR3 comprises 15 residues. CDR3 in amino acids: CSVGGGRAGANVLTF. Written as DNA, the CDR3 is TGCAGCGTTGGGGGGGGACGAGCTGGGGCCAACGTCCTGACTTTC. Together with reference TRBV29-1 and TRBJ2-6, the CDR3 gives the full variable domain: SAVISQKPSRDICQRGTSLTIQCQVDSQVTMMFWYRQQPGQSLTLIATANQGSEATYESGFVIDKFPISRPNLTFSTLTVSNMSPEDSSIYLCSVGGGRAGANVLTFGAGSRLTVL.

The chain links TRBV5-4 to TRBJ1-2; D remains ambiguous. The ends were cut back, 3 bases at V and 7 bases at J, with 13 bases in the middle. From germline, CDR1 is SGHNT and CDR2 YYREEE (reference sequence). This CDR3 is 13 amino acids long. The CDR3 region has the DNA TGTGCCAGCAGCTCACTTCGGAGGTCTGGCTACACCTTC. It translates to CASSSLRRSGYTF.

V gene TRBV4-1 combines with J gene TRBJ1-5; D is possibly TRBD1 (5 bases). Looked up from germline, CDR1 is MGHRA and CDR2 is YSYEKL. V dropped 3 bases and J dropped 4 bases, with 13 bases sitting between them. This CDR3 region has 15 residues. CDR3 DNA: TGCGCCAGCAGCCAGGGGGGGTTTCTTAATCAGCCCCAGCATTTT. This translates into CASSQGGFLNQPQHF.

In nucleotides, the CDR3 is TGTGCCAGCAGTTTAGATGCGGGAGGGAGAAATGAGCAGTTCTTC. Protein product: CASSLDAGGRNEQFF. V is TRBV28 and J is TRBJ2-1, with 9 bases matching TRBD2. The CDR3 is made up of 15 amino acids. Germline V gene data show CDR1 as MDHEN and CDR2 as SYDVKM. J gave up 7 bases and V 2 bases, and 6 bases lay outside the gene matches.

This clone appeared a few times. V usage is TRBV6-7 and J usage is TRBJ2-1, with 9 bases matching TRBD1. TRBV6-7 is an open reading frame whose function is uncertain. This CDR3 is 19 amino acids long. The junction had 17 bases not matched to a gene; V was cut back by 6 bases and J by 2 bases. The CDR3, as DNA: TGTGCCAGCAGACAATCGAGACAGGGGGGAGGGAGCCCCTACAATGAGCAGTTCTTC. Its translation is CASRQSRQGGGSPYNEQFF.

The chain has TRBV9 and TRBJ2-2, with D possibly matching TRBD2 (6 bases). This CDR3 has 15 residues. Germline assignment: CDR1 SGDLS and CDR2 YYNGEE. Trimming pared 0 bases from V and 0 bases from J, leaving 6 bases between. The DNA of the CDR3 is TGTGCCAGCAGCGTAGGCGGGGCGAACACCGGGGAGCTGTTTTTT. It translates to CASSVGGANTGELFF. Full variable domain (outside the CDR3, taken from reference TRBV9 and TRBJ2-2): DSGVTQTPKHLITATGQRVTLRCSPRSGDLSVYWYQQSLDQGLQFLIQYYNGEERAKGNILERFSAQQFPDLHSELNLSSLELGDSALYFCASSVGGANTGELFFGEGSRLTVL.

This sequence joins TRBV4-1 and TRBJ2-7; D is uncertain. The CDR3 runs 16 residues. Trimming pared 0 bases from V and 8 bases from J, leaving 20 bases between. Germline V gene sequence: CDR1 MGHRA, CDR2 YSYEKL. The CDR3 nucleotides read TGCGCCAGCAGCCAAGATTTTGCAGAAGCAGGCCTAAAGCAGTACTTC. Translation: CASSQDFAEAGLKQYF.

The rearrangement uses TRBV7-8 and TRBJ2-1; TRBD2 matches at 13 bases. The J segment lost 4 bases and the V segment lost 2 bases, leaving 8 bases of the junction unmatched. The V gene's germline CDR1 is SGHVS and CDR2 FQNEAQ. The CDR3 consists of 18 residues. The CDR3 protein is CASSLRFTSGRVYNEQFF. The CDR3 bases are TGTGCCAGCAGCTTAAGGTTCACTAGCGGGAGGGTGTACAATGAGCAGTTCTTC.

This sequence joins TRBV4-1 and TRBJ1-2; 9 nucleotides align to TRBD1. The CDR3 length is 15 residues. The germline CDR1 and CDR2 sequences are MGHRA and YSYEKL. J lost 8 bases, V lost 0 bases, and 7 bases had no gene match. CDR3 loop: CASSQEEQGAWGYTF. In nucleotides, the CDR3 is TGCGCCAGCAGCCAAGAAGAACAGGGGGCGTGGGGCTACACCTTC.

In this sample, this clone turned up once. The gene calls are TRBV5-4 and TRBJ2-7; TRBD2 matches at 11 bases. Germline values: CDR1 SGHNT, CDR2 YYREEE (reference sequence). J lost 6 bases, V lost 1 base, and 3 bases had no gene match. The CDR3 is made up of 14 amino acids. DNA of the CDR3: TGTGCCAGCAGCTTGTTAGCGGGAGGGCCCGAGCAGTACTTC. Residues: CASSLLAGGPEQYF.